The sequence of this T cell receptor beta chain was determined in a study of T cells after yellow fever vaccination. TCRdb reprocessed the 5' RACE reads via MiXCR and lists one record per CDR3 protein. The repertoire holds fewer than 650,000 distinct CDR3 sequences, with 20% to 25% as singletons. The V end was cut by 6 bases, the J end by 4 bases, with 3 bases between. There are 9 residues in the CDR3. The germline V gene has CDR1 DFQATT and CDR2 SNEGSKA (reference sequence). The sample in question was PBMCs, obtained roughly 23 days after the first yellow fever vaccination. This sequence originates from a man aged 18 to 35 who received the YFV17D yellow fever vaccine. This chain joins TRBV20-1 and TRBJ1-2; D is ambiguous. The CDR3 DNA reads TGCAGTGCCACCTATGGCTACACCTTC. As protein: CSATYGYTF.